This T cell receptor (beta chain) was sequenced during a study of early T cells in non-severe SARS-CoV-2 infection. Overall study context: The chains were unpaired, and the sequenced material was bulk RNA from unsorted whole blood.

This clonotype came up many times. The conserved closing phenylalanine or tryptophan is absent in this CDR3, likely reflecting a read error. Because the CDR3's place on the DNA is in doubt, the DNA is left out and the CDR3 is given as listed by TCRdb. Unique molecular identifiers were attached to individual cDNA molecules. MiXCR, run by TCRdb on the 5' RACE reads, gives a single entry per CDR3 protein. The top ten clones hold about a tenth of a sample with roughly 27,000 distinct CDR3 sequences, about 4.8% of them seen once. The CDR3 has 14 amino acids, counting both end residues. Source material: whole blood. The genes are TRBV21-1 and TRBJ1-1; TRBD1 is taken as the D call from the table, unchecked against the DNA. TRBV21-1 is termed a pseudogene. This TCR was sampled from an adult who was a healthcare worker with PCR-confirmed SARS-CoV-2 infection or an uninfected control (not recorded which). The CDR3: CASSPRERTTNVPR.